The sequence of this T cell receptor beta chain was determined in a study of blood T cell repertoires in COVID-19. Study in general: The samples span acute and convalescent COVID-19 from the United States, Italy and Spain.

The CDR3 length is 15 residues. The ends lost 2 bases at V and 2 bases at J; junction bases unmatched: 4. CDR1 is MNHNS and CDR2 is SASEGT in the germline V gene. As handled by the study authors: Counts of nucleated cells, estimated from reference gene primer amplification, were obtained. The assay was immunoSEQ multiplex PCR, and TCRdb's table has in-frame clones only and misses some. The V and J calls and clone size were taken over from that table, and D and trimming were inferred from the DNA. The sample carries about 80,000 clones, around 81% recorded once. The chain couples TRBV6-1 to TRBJ1-2, with TRBD1 matching over 8 bases. What was sequenced was peripheral blood. This sequence was found in a human donor in a cohort sampled during active COVID-19. For the CDR3, the DNA is TGTGCCAGCAGTGAATACAGGGGGGCGAACTATGGCTACACCTTC. Translated, it gives CASSEYRGANYGYTF.